This T cell receptor beta chain derives from a study of T cells expressing NK-cell markers. Findings and limits, study-wide: Whether expanded NKG2C+ T cell clones were HCMV-specific remained unclear.

The CDR3 runs to 14 residues. In the case of this clonotype: As yet, its antigen is unknown.

TCRdb reworked the 5' RACE reads into one entry per CDR3 protein, no DNA. Across some 460,000 distinct CDR3 sequences, the top ten clones capture 1.4% of the sample. Material: blood T cells: a sorted CD56 or NKG2C T cell subset, CD4+ or CD8+ T cells, or bulk PBMC T cells (not recorded which). The V and J genes are TRBV21-1 and TRBJ1-2; as DNA is missing, the TRBD1 call by TCRdb cannot be tested. TRBV21-1 is recorded as a pseudogene. This receptor was obtained from a woman between 50 and 59 years old in good health. CDR3: CASSSLPGYYGYTF.